A single sample gave rise to the 23 T cell receptor beta chains below, sequenced in a study of T cells in Graves' hyperthyroidism and ophthalmopathy. Amplification of TCR beta CDR3 regions used RNA as the template. A set of HTBI primers served as the primers for a first-round RT-PCR of the TCR CDR3. TCRdb redid the calling of the multiplex PCR reads with MiXCR, one entry per CDR3 protein. Found here are 300,000 to 450,000 distinct CDR3 sequences, 15% to 18% of them singletons; the top ten hold about a quarter. Sequences were obtained from blood. Receptor source: a woman aged 18-30 years with Graves' hyperthyroidism that later progressed to Graves' ophthalmopathy.

The table lists this clonotype with many counts. The chain is built from TRBV12-3 or TRBV12-4 and TRBJ2-3; perhaps TRBD2 as D (5 bases). V was trimmed by 6 bases and J by 3 bases, leaving 7 bases between them. This CDR3 has 12 residues. The CDR3 region is CASRRDTDTQYF. CDR3 bases: TGTGCCAGCAGGAGGGATACAGATACGCAGTATTTT.

The chain uses TRBV7-9 and TRBJ2-5, with TRBD2 identical over 10 bases. This CDR3 has 15 residues. Germline-derived CDR1 and CDR2 are SEHNR and FQNEAQ (reference sequence). With V trimmed by 1 base and J by 5 bases, 4 bases remained unmatched. CDR3 protein: CASSLVLAGDETQYF. CDR3 in DNA: TGTGCCAGCAGCTTAGTTCTAGCGGGAGATGAGACCCAGTACTTC.

This clonotype occurred many times. The chain couples TRBV7-2 to TRBJ2-7; 14 bases are shared with TRBD2. From germline, CDR1 is SGHTA and CDR2 FQGNSA. This CDR3 is 18 amino acids long. V gave up 5 bases and J gave up 1 base; unmatched junction bases: 10. Here the CDR3 DNA reads TGTGCCAGCAGCAACCCGGGACTAGCGGGAGCGTCTTCCTACGAGCAGTACTTC. It specifies CASSNPGLAGASSYEQYF.

This clonotype was recorded many times. The gene calls are TRBV5-1 and TRBJ2-7; 10 nucleotides align to TRBD2. The germline V gene has CDR1 SGHRS and CDR2 YFSETQ. The ends lost 1 base at V and 7 bases at J; junction bases unmatched: 5. The CDR3 sequence is 14 residues long. The CDR3 reads CASSLRLAGEEQYF. CDR3 nucleotide sequence: TGCGCCAGCAGCTTGAGGCTAGCGGGAGAAGAGCAGTACTTC.

This clonotype was observed a handful of times. The gene calls are TRBV2 and TRBJ2-5; the match to TRBD2 covers 7 bases. Per the germline V gene, CDR1 is SNHLY and CDR2 is FYNNEI. V lost 6 bases, J lost 2 bases, and 9 bases stayed unmatched. The CDR3 contains 15 residues. The CDR3 spells CASRSWGGGQETQYF. CDR3 bases: TGTGCCAGCAGATCCTGGGGCGGGGGTCAAGAGACCCAGTACTTC.

This clonotype occurred many times. V is TRBV12-3 or TRBV12-4 and J is TRBJ1-2; tentatively, D is TRBD1 (6 bases). The CDR3 covers 13 residues. V lost 4 bases, J lost 3 bases, and 9 bases lay in between. The CDR3 nucleotides are TGTGCCAGCAGTTCAGGGGCTCACTATGGCTACACCTTC. This gives the protein CASSSGAHYGYTF.

This clonotype has ten or more counts. The chain has TRBV12-3 or TRBV12-4 and TRBJ1-4; no clear D gene. V was cut by 7 bases and J by 7 bases, with 10 bases left in between. This CDR3 region has 12 residues. The CDR3 coding sequence is TGTGCCAGCATCCAAAAAGGTGAAAAACTGTTTTTT. It specifies CASIQKGEKLFF.

The sample holds many counts of this clonotype. The chain has TRBV27 and TRBJ1-6, with 7 bases lining up with TRBD1. Germline CDR1 is MNHEY and CDR2 is SMNVEV (reference sequence). The V and J ends lost 6 bases and 7 bases, in that order; junction bases with no gene match: 12. This CDR3 spans 16 amino acids. The CDR3 region is CASRQGGGLSNSPLHF. CDR3 nucleotide sequence: TGTGCCAGCAGGCAGGGGGGAGGGCTGTCCAATTCACCCCTCCACTTT.

Remarks on this clonotype: A read error is possible here, since a much larger clone lies one base away. The rearrangement uses TRBV7-6 and TRBJ2-7, with 9 bases fitting TRBD1. CDR1 is SGHVS and CDR2 is FNYEAQ in the germline V gene. The CDR3 totals 15 residues. The CDR3 here is CASSSPGTGYHELYF. The DNA for the CDR3 is TGTGCCAGCAGCTCCCCCGGGACAGGGTACCACGAGCTGTACTTC.

The sample holds a few counts of this clonotype. The chain couples TRBV9 to TRBJ2-7, with 11 bases identical to TRBD1. Per germline, CDR1 SGDLS and CDR2 YYNGEE. This CDR3 comprises 16 residues. The trim removed 6 bases at V and 2 bases at J, leaving 10 bases unmatched. The CDR3 nucleotides read TGTGCCAGCAAAAAAATTAAGGGACAGGGGGCCTACGAGCAGTACTTC. It is translated as CASKKIKGQGAYEQYF.

This clonotype was seen a few times. The chain is built from TRBV10-3 and TRBJ2-5; TRBD2 aligns across 11 bases. The J segment lost 5 bases and the V segment lost 10 bases, leaving 9 bases of the junction unmatched. This CDR3 contains 14 residues. Per germline, CDR1 ENHRY and CDR2 SYGVKD. DNA for the CDR3: TGTGCCACCCAAGTAGCGGGAGGGCCCGAGACCCAGTACTTC. Its protein product is CATQVAGGPETQYF.

CDR3 DNA sequence: TGTGCCAGCGGTCCAGCGGGAGACACCGGGGAGCTGTTTTTT. It yields the protein CASGPAGDTGELFF. The V gene is TRBV2, the J gene TRBJ2-2, with TRBD2 identical over 8 bases. Trimming took 8 bases from V and 3 from J; bases not matched to a gene: 5. CDR1 is SNHLY and CDR2 is FYNNEI in the germline V gene. This CDR3 spans 14 amino acids.

Ten or more counts support this clonotype. The rearrangement joins TRBV28 to TRBJ2-7; 7 nucleotides align to TRBD1. V was pared by 1 base and J by 2 bases, with 11 bases of the junction left unmatched. This CDR3 is built from 17 residues. Germline V gene sequence: CDR1 MDHEN, CDR2 SYDVKM. This chain's CDR3 is CASSLSSERDRTYEQYF. CDR3 in DNA: TGTGCCAGCAGTTTATCTTCGGAGAGGGACAGAACCTACGAGCAGTACTTC.

This clonotype was recorded at least ten times. The CDR3 protein is CASRRQGVETGELFF. In DNA form, the CDR3 reads TGTGCCAGCAGACGACAGGGAGTAGAGACCGGGGAGCTGTTTTTT. The rearrangement links TRBV28 to TRBJ2-2; 7 nucleotides align to TRBD1. There are 15 residues in the CDR3. Unmatched junction bases numbered 9, after V lost 6 bases and J lost 5 bases. Germline V CDR1 and CDR2: MDHEN, SYDVKM.

This clonotype was recorded many times. The V call is TRBV19, the J call TRBJ1-5; D unresolved. Trimming removed 2 bases at V and 7 bases at J, with 15 bases between. The germline gives CDR1 LNHDA, CDR2 SQIVND (reference sequence). The CDR3 contains 15 residues. This CDR3 is CASSITSEAEQPQHF. CDR3 sequence (DNA): TGTGCCAGTAGTATAACGTCCGAGGCAGAACAGCCCCAGCATTTT.

This rearrangement joins TRBV25-1 to TRBJ1-1; 9 bases map to TRBD1. The J segment lost 4 bases and the V segment lost 6 bases, leaving 3 bases of the junction unmatched. Germline V gene data show CDR1 as MGHDK and CDR2 as SYGVNS. This CDR3 region has 13 residues. The CDR3 loop is CASRGTGPTEAFF. The CDR3 nucleotides read TGTGCCAGCAGGGGGACAGGGCCCACTGAAGCTTTCTTT.

This clonotype was recorded many times. This chain joins TRBV28 and TRBJ2-6; the D gene is possibly TRBD1 (5 bases). Trimming removed 5 bases from V and 2 bases from J, with 13 bases in between. The CDR3 extends over 16 amino acids. Germline lookup yields CDR1 MDHEN and CDR2 SYDVKM. CDR3 protein: CASSGQGWPGANVLTF. CDR3 bases: TGTGCCAGCAGTGGGCAGGGTTGGCCTGGGGCCAACGTCCTGACTTTC.

This clonotype was found a few times. This chain uses TRBV29-1 with TRBJ2-4; TRBD1 matches at 8 bases. The junction had 10 bases not matched to a gene; V was cut back by 5 bases and J by 7 bases. Germline V gene lookup returns CDR1 SQVTM and CDR2 ANQGSEA. There are 14 residues in the CDR3. The CDR3 sequence: CSVRTGFPTNIQYF. The CDR3 DNA is TGCAGCGTTAGGACAGGGTTCCCTACGAACATTCAGTACTTC.

This clonotype was detected ten times or more. The chain recombines TRBV6-1 with TRBJ2-7; weak D call: TRBD1 (6 bases). The CDR3 runs to 14 residues. The germline V gene has CDR1 MNHNS and CDR2 SASEGT. V dropped 6 bases and J dropped 5 bases, with 17 bases sitting between them. The CDR3 DNA is TGTGCCAGCAGCCCCCGGAGCAGGGGAAACGAGCAGTACTTC. Translated, it gives CASSPRSRGNEQYF.

This clonotype was found many times. The chain is built from TRBV5-1 and TRBJ2-7; 8 bases align to TRBD1. The germline gives CDR1 SGHRS, CDR2 YFSETQ. This CDR3 contains 12 residues. The junction had 1 base not matched to a gene; V was cut back by 4 bases and J by 4 bases. The CDR3 DNA reads TGCGCCAGCAGCGACAGGGGATACGAGCAGTACTTC. This sequence encodes CASSDRGYEQYF.

This clonotype was counted at least ten times. The chain joins TRBV2 to TRBJ2-1, with 7 bases fitting TRBD1. V lost 3 bases, J lost 6 bases, and 8 bases stayed unmatched. Germline V gene data show CDR1 as SNHLY and CDR2 as FYNNEI. This CDR3 spans 15 amino acids. CDR3: CASSDRLGGSNEQFF. The CDR3 coding sequence is TGTGCCAGCAGTGATAGGCTAGGGGGCTCCAATGAGCAGTTCTTC.

This clonotype has more than one count but fewer than ten. The gene calls are TRBV6-1 and TRBJ2-2; the D gene is possibly TRBD2 (6 bases). The ends were cut back, 4 bases at V and 9 bases at J, with 12 bases in the middle. The CDR3 length is 13 residues. Germline V gene sequence: CDR1 MNHNS, CDR2 SASEGT. The CDR3 bases are TGTGCCAGCAGTGGGGACTCCCACCGGGAGCTGTTTTTT. Translating it yields CASSGDSHRELFF.

In this sample, this clonotype turned up a few times. The chain carries TRBV3-1 and TRBJ1-6; the match to TRBD1 covers 9 bases. Germline V CDR1 and CDR2: LGHDT, YNNKEL (reference sequence). The trim removed 5 bases at V and 9 bases at J, leaving 11 bases unmatched. The CDR3 is 16 residues long. The CDR3 loop is CASSGGTGIVASPLHF. The CDR3, as DNA: TGTGCCAGCAGCGGCGGGACAGGGATTGTCGCTTCACCCCTCCACTTT.